These 8 T cell receptor beta chains share one sample of origin, sequenced in a study of cytomegalovirus exposure and HLA in healthy donors. Primers: 60 Vbeta forward and 13 Jbeta reverse. The repertoire was sequenced with immunoSEQ multiplex PCR; TCRdb's copy has only in-frame clones and lacks some. The sample contains 100,000 to 120,000 clones, 9.5% to 15% of which appear only once. Sequencing was done on a sample of PBMCs. These receptors were taken from a man aged 40-55 years in good health and CMV-seropositive.

This clone appeared a few times. This chain connects TRBV27 to TRBJ1-1; D possibly corresponds to TRBD1 (6 bases). The length of the CDR3 is 17 residues. V dropped 6 bases and J dropped 6 bases, with 26 bases sitting between them. Germline CDR1 reads MNHEY; CDR2 reads SMNVEV (reference sequence). The DNA for the CDR3 is TGTGCCAGCAGAACTCTAACGGGGCCGACAGGTTCCCCTGAAGCTTTCTTT. Translated, it gives CASRTLTGPTGSPEAFF.

The chain employs TRBV5-8 and TRBJ1-6; D remains unclear. In germline, CDR1 is SGHTS, CDR2 YDEGEE. The CDR3 extends over 18 amino acids. Deletions cut 0 bases from V and 0 bases from J, with 13 bases between. The CDR3 DNA reads as TGTGCCAGCAGCTTGGACAATCAAATTAACTCCTATAATTCACCCCTCCACTTT. Its translation: CASSLDNQINSYNSPLHF.

This clone appeared a few times. This sequence joins TRBV5-1 and TRBJ2-5; 9 bases agree with TRBD2. V shed 0 bases and J 2 bases; nucleotides not matched to a gene: 5. Germline CDR1 SGHRS, CDR2 YFSETQ. The CDR3 has 16 amino acids. CDR3 bases: TGCGCCAGCAGCTTGGTTCGGCTAGCGGGGCAAGAGACCCAGTACTTC. Amino acid sequence: CASSLVRLAGQETQYF.

This clone was detected a few times. CDR3 coding DNA: TGTGCCAGCAGTCCAGACAGGGGAGGGCTCTATGGCTACACCTTC. This gives the protein CASSPDRGGLYGYTF. The J gene is TRBJ1-2, the V gene TRBV6-5, with 8 bases that match TRBD1. V was clipped by 5 bases and J by 4 bases; unmatched bases: 9. This CDR3 comprises 15 residues. From germline, CDR1 is MNHEY and CDR2 SVGAGI.

There are a few counts of this clone. The chain employs TRBV5-1 and TRBJ2-3, with D possibly TRBD1 on 6 matching bases. The CDR3 totals 16 residues. Trimming took off 2 bases at V and 0 bases at J, with 13 bases between the two ends. Germline CDR1 is SGHRS and CDR2 is YFSETQ. CDR3 DNA sequence: TGCGCCAGCAGCTTAGGTGGGACAACTAGCACAGATACGCAGTATTTT. Its translation is CASSLGGTTSTDTQYF.

The J gene is TRBJ1-1, the V gene TRBV5-1; perhaps TRBD1 as D (5 bases). Germline V gene sequence: CDR1 SGHRS, CDR2 YFSETQ. The V end lost 2 bases, the J end lost 3 bases, and 11 bases lay between the germline ends. The CDR3 totals 14 residues. The CDR3 DNA reads TGCGCCAGCAGCTTCGGGGGGTTGGACACTGAAGCTTTCTTT. Its translation: CASSFGGLDTEAFF. Using reference TRBV5-1 and TRBJ1-1 for the parts outside the CDR3, the full variable domain is KAGVTQTPRYLIKTRGQQVTLSCSPISGHRSVSWYQQTPGQGLQFLFEYFSETQRNKGNFPGRFSGRQFSNSRSEMNVSTLELGDSALYLCASSFGGLDTEAFFGQGTRLTVV.

V gene TRBV6-1 combines with J gene TRBJ2-3; the D is unclear. The CDR3 has 16 amino acids. Germline V gene sequence: CDR1 MNHNS, CDR2 SASEGT. The germline V and J ends were trimmed by 0 bases and 7 bases, with 17 bases remaining between them. The CDR3 reads CASSEAYHGTRNTQYF. CDR3 coding DNA: TGTGCCAGCAGTGAAGCGTATCATGGCACGCGGAATACGCAGTATTTT.

This clone is termed large. This CDR3 is also generated by other DNA sequences in the sample. The J gene is TRBJ2-3, the V gene TRBV6-1; 7 bases fit TRBD1. The CDR3 contains 14 residues. Trimming took 4 bases from V and 2 from J; bases not matched to a gene: 3. The germline V gene encodes CDR1 MNHNS and CDR2 SASEGT. This CDR3 is CASSVTGDTDTQYF. The CDR3 nucleotides read TGTGCCAGCAGTGTTACAGGGGACACAGATACGCAGTATTTT.